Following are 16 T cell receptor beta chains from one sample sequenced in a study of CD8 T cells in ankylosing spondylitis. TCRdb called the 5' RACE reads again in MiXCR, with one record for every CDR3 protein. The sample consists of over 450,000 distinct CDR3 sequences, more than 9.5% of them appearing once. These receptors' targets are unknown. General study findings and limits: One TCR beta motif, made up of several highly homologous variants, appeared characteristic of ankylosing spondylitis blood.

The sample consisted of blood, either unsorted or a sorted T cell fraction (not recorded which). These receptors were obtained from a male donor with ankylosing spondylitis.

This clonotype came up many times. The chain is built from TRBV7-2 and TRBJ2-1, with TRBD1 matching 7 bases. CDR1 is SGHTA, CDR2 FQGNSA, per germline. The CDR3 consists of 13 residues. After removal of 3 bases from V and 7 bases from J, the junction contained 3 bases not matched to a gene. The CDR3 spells CASSLTGRNEQFF. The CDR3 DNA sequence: TGTGCCAGCAGCTTGACAGGGCGAAATGAGCAGTTCTTC.

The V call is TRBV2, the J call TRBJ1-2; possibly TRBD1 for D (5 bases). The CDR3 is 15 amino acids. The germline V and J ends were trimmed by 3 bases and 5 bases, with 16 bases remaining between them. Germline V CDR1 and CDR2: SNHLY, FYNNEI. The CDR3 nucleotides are TGTGCCAGCAGTGATGCAGGGCTATTAACGTATGGCTACACCTTC. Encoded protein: CASSDAGLLTYGYTF.

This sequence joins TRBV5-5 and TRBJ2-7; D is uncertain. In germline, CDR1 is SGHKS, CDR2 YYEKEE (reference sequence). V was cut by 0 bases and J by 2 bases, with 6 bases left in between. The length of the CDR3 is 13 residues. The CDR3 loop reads CASSLVATYEQYV. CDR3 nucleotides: TGTGCCAGCAGCTTGGTGGCCACCTACGAGCAGTACGTC.

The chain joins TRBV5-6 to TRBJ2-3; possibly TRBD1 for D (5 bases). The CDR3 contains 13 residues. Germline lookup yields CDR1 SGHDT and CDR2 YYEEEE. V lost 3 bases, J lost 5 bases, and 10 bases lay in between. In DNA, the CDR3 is TGTGCCAGCAGCTCCACAGGAAGAGATACGCAGTATTTT. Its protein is CASSSTGRDTQYF.

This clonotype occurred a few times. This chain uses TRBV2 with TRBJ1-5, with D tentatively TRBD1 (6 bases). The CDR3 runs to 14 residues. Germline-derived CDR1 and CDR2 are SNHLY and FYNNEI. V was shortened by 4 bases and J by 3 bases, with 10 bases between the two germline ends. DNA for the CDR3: TGTGCCAGCAGTGTGGACAGTACCAATCAGCCCCAGCATTTT. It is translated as CASSVDSTNQPQHF.

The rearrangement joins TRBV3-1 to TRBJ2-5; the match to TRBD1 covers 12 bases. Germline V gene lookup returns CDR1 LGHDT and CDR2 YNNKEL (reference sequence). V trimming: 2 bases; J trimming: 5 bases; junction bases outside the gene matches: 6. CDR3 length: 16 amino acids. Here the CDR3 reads CASSQRDRGLGETQYF. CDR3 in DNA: TGTGCCAGCAGCCAACGGGACAGGGGGCTCGGGGAGACCCAGTACTTC.

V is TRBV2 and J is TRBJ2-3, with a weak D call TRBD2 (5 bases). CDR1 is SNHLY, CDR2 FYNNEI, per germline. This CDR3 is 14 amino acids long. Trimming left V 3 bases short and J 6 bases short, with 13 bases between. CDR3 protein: CASSEEAATDTQYF. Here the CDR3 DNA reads TGTGCCAGCAGTGAGGAGGCTGCGACTGATACGCAGTATTTT.

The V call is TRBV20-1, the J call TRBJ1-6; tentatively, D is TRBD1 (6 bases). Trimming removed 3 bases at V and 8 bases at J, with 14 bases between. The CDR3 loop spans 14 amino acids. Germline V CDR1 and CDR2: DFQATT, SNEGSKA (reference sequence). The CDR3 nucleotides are TGCAGTGCTAGTACAGGGTTAGGTGATTCACCCCTCCACTTT. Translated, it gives CSASTGLGDSPLHF.

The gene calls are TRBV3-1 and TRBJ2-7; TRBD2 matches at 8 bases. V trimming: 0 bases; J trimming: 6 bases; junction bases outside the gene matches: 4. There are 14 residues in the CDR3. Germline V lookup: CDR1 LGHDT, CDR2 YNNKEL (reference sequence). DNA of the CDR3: TGTGCCAGCAGCCAAGAAGCGGGAGCTGGCGAGCAGTACTTC. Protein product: CASSQEAGAGEQYF.

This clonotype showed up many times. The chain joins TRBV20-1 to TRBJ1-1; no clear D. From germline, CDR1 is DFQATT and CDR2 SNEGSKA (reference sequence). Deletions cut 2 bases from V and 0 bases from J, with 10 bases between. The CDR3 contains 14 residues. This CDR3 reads CSARQRTVNTEAFF. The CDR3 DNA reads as TGCAGTGCTAGACAACGGACGGTGAACACTGAAGCTTTCTTT.

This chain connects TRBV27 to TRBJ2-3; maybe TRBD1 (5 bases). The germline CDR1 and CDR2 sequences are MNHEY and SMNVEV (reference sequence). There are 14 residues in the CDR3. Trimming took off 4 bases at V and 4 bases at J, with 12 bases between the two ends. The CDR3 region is CASSSGRFPDTQYF. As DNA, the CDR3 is TGTGCCAGCAGTTCAGGGCGTTTCCCAGATACGCAGTATTTT.

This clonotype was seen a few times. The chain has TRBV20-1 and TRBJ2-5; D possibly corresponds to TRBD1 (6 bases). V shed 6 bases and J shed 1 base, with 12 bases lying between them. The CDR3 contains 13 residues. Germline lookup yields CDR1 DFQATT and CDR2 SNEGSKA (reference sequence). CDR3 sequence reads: CSAGHTIQETQYF. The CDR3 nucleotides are TGCAGTGCGGGACATACCATCCAAGAGACCCAGTACTTC.

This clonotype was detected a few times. The CDR3 bases are TGTGCCAGCAGCTCCCTAGCGGGAGGGCCGATAGATACGCAGTATTTT. This sequence encodes CASSSLAGGPIDTQYF. The rearrangement uses TRBV7-9 and TRBJ2-3; 12 nucleotides match TRBD2. The J segment lost 5 bases and the V segment lost 4 bases, leaving 7 bases of the junction unmatched. This CDR3 spans 16 amino acids. Per the germline V gene, CDR1 is SEHNR and CDR2 is FQNEAQ (reference sequence).

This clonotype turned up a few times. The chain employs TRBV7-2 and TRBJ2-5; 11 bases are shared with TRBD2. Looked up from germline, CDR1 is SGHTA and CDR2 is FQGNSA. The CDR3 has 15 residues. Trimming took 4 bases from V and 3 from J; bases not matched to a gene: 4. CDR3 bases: TGTGCCAGCAGCTCGCCGACTAGCGGGGAAGAGACCCAGTACTTC. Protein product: CASSSPTSGEETQYF.

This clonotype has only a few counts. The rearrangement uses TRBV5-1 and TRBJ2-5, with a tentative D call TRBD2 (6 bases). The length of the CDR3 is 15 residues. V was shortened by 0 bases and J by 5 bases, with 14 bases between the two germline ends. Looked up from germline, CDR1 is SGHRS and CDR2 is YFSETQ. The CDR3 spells CASSLVSSAGETQYF. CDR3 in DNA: TGCGCCAGCAGCTTGGTCTCGTCTGCGGGGGAGACCCAGTACTTC.

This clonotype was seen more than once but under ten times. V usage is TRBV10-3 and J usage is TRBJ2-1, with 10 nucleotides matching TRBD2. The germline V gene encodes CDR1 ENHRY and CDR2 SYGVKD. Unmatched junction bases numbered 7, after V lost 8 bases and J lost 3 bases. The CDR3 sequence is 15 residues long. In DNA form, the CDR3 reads TGTGCCATCCGCCAATCTAGCGGGAGCTACAATGAGCAGTTCTTC. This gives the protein CAIRQSSGSYNEQFF.